The T cell receptor (beta chain) under discussion was sequenced for a study of CXCR3-negative and CXCR3-positive naive CD8 T cells. CDR1 SEHNR and CDR2 FQNEAQ come from the germline V gene (reference sequence). The CDR3 has 14 residues. Carrying UMI labels, the TRB cDNA libraries were prepared through 5' RACE. From the 5' RACE reads, TCRdb lists one entry per CDR3 protein and no DNA. The table lists 150,000 to 180,000 distinct CDR3 sequences. With respect to this clonotype: Its antigen is not known.

Study-level points and caveats: High diversity, comparable across both naive subsets, contrasted with much lower diversity in memory CD8+ cells. Hydrophobicity of TRB CDR3s was greater in CXCR3-positive naive cells than in CXCR3-negative naive cells.

The V and J genes are TRBV7-9 and TRBJ1-1. The sequenced material came from naive CXCR3+ CD8+ T cells from blood. Regarding subset: CD45RO-CCR7+CD27+CD95- naive CD8+ T cells expressing CXCR3 (TNR3+). The sequence came from a human donor in good health. Some clones in this sample may be carry-over from other donors' samples. CDR3 protein: CASSLRPQNTEAFF.